This TCR beta chain stems from a study of blood T cell repertoires in COVID-19. Overall study: From the United States, Italy and Spain came samples of acute and convalescent COVID-19. The analysed material was cDNA or gDNA that came from T cells, B-cell-depleted T cells, or PBMCs.

Per the original methods: Using reference gene primer amplification, nucleated cell counts were estimated. Method: immunoSEQ multiplex PCR; TCRdb's copy keeps in-frame clones and lacks some. V and J calls and clone size are as listed in that table; D and trimming were resolved from the DNA. The data show about 120,000 clones, 88% seen once. Germline CDR1 SGHNT, CDR2 YYREEE (reference sequence). The CDR3 has 15 residues. The ends were cut back, 1 base at V and 3 bases at J, with 10 bases in the middle. The clonotype comes from a woman in her 50s with acute or convalescent COVID-19. The chain has TRBV5-4 and TRBJ1-4, with a possible D match to TRBD1 (5 bases). Sequencing used peripheral blood. The CDR3 is CASSLMGPSNEKLFF. DNA of the CDR3: TGTGCCAGCAGCTTGATGGGGCCTTCTAATGAAAAACTGTTTTTT.